The 11 T cell receptor beta chains in this list originate from one sample, sequenced in a study of T cells after yellow fever vaccination. In TCRdb, the 5' RACE reads were re-called with MiXCR into one record per CDR3 protein. The table has hundreds of thousands of distinct CDR3 sequences, about 13% seen once. The input for sequencing was PBMCs, taken on the day of the yellow fever booster vaccination. Source of these receptors: a young man who received the YFV17D yellow fever vaccine.

This clonotype was detected many times. The J gene is TRBJ2-1, the V gene TRBV29-1; D may correspond to TRBD1 or TRBD2 (6 bases each). The CDR3 length is 13 residues. CDR1 and CDR2 (germline): SQVTM, ANQGSEA. The CDR3 protein is CASRGGSYNEQFF. The CDR3 region has the DNA TGCGCCTCAAGAGGGGGGTCTTACAATGAGCAGTTCTTC.

This clonotype was seen more than once but under ten times. This sequence joins TRBV10-3 and TRBJ2-7; the match to TRBD2 covers 7 bases. This CDR3 is built from 15 residues. Germline loops: CDR1 ENHRY, CDR2 SYGVKD. Trimming removed 2 bases from V and 0 bases from J; junction bases left unmatched: 4. This CDR3 reads CAISEPSGSSYEQYF. The CDR3 region has the DNA TGTGCCATCAGTGAGCCTAGCGGAAGCTCCTACGAGCAGTACTTC.

The chain joins TRBV5-1 to TRBJ2-4; TRBD2 might be the D (6 bases). CDR3 length equals 17 residues. Trimming took off 4 bases at V and 0 bases at J, with 17 bases between the two ends. CDR1 and CDR2 from the germline V gene are SGHRS and YFSETQ. This chain's CDR3 is CASSPAGPSIAKNIQYF. The CDR3 nucleotides are TGCGCCAGCAGCCCGGCGGGACCATCTATAGCCAAAAACATTCAGTACTTC.

Notes on this clonotype: A read error may account for a junction end that differs from germline. This chain uses TRBV20-1 with TRBJ2-1, with TRBD2 matching over 7 bases. Germline V gene data show CDR1 as DFQATT and CDR2 as SNEGSKA (reference sequence). This CDR3 has 19 residues. The CDR3 bases are TGCTGTGCTAGGTCGGCCGTAGAGGGAGGGACGGAGGCTTTCGGTGAGCAGTTCTTC. Protein sequence: CCARSAVEGGTEAFGEQFF.

The chain combines TRBV6-1 with TRBJ1-3; tentative D call: TRBD1 (6 bases). The V end was cut by 7 bases, the J end by 6 bases, with 19 bases between. CDR1 and CDR2 (germline): MNHNS, SASEGT. This CDR3 has 15 residues. DNA of the CDR3: TGTGCCAGCACCTGGGAAACAGGGCGTTTAAACACCATATATTTT. This translates into CASTWETGRLNTIYF.

The rearrangement links TRBV20-1 to TRBJ2-3; 7 bases match TRBD2. Trimming took 0 bases from V and 5 from J; bases not matched to a gene: 5. Germline CDR1 and CDR2: DFQATT and SNEGSKA (reference sequence). The CDR3 consists of 14 residues. The CDR3 region is CSARDPAGKDTQYF. In DNA, the CDR3 is TGCAGTGCTAGAGATCCAGCGGGGAAAGATACGCAGTATTTT.

V and J are TRBV3-1 and TRBJ2-7, with D maybe TRBD1 (5 bases). This CDR3 contains 16 residues. The germline V gene has CDR1 LGHDT and CDR2 YNNKEL (reference sequence). V was cut by 1 base and J by 3 bases, with 16 bases left in between. The CDR3 is CASSQGPTTASYEQYF. In nucleotides, the CDR3 is TGTGCCAGCAGCCAAGGCCCTACGACAGCCAGCTACGAGCAGTACTTC.

The V call is TRBV5-1, the J call TRBJ2-5, with D maybe TRBD1 (6 bases). V lost 3 bases and J lost 5, with 23 bases in between. Germline V gene sequence: CDR1 SGHRS, CDR2 YFSETQ. The CDR3 loop spans 17 amino acids. The CDR3 sequence is CASSSASGASAFETQYF. CDR3 in DNA: TGCGCCAGCAGCTCTGCCTCAGGGGCCTCGGCCTTTGAGACCCAGTACTTC.

This clonotype was counted ten times or more. The chain carries TRBV11-2 and TRBJ2-3, with TRBD1 as a possible D gene (5 bases). CDR1 is SGHAT, CDR2 FQNNGV, per germline. Trimming removed 1 base at V and 2 bases at J, with 19 bases between. The CDR3 loop spans 18 amino acids. In DNA, the CDR3 is TGTGCCAGCAGCTTAGGGGTAGTGTGGCTAGGGGCCACAGATACGCAGTATTTT. Its translation is CASSLGVVWLGATDTQYF.

V gene TRBV7-2 combines with J gene TRBJ2-1; 9 positions match TRBD2. Germline assignment: CDR1 SGHTA and CDR2 FQGNSA. The ends lost 2 bases at V and 3 bases at J; junction bases unmatched: 5. The CDR3 length is 16 residues. The CDR3: CASSLKASGIYNEQFF. As DNA, the CDR3 is TGTGCCAGCAGCTTAAAAGCTAGCGGGATCTACAATGAGCAGTTCTTC.

The chain carries TRBV9 and TRBJ2-1; TRBD2 agrees at 10 bases. Germline V gene lookup returns CDR1 SGDLS and CDR2 YYNGEE. V was clipped by 2 bases and J by 5 bases; unmatched bases: 10. The CDR3 has 17 residues. CDR3 coding DNA: TGTGCCAGCAGCGTTCAAACGGGACTAGCGCCCAACAATGAGCAGTTCTTC. Its translation: CASSVQTGLAPNNEQFF. The full variable domain, rest sourced from reference TRBV9 and TRBJ2-1, is DSGVTQTPKHLITATGQRVTLRCSPRSGDLSVYWYQQSLDQGLQFLIQYYNGEERAKGNILERFSAQQFPDLHSELNLSSLELGDSALYFCASSVQTGLAPNNEQFFGPGTRLTVL.